The 26 T cell receptor beta chains below were found in one sample sequenced in a study of cytomegalovirus exposure and HLA in healthy donors. PCR employed 60 Vbeta and 13 Jbeta primers. TCRdb's table, derived via immunoSEQ multiplex PCR, lists solely in-frame clones and lacks some. Of under 150,000 clones in the sample, roughly 80% were seen once. The sequenced sample was PBMCs. The receptors were sampled from a woman in her forties or fifties in good health and CMV-seropositive.

This chain connects TRBV9 to TRBJ1-5; 8 bases are a match to TRBD1. From germline, CDR1 is SGDLS and CDR2 YYNGEE. The CDR3 is made up of 14 amino acids. The junction had 4 bases not matched to a gene; V was cut back by 3 bases and J by 5 bases. The CDR3 DNA reads as TGTGCCAGCAGCGCCGGGACAGGTTATCAGCCCCAGCATTTT. It encodes CASSAGTGYQPQHF.

V is TRBV2 and J is TRBJ2-7; D may be TRBD1 (6 bases). In germline, CDR1 is SNHLY, CDR2 FYNNEI. The length of the CDR3 is 13 residues. V lost 6 bases and J lost 5, with 14 bases in between. CDR3 residues: CASRGQITHEQYF. The CDR3 nucleotides are TGTGCCAGCAGAGGACAGATCACCCACGAGCAGTACTTC.

The chain recombines TRBV30 with TRBJ1-6; D gene unclear. This CDR3 spans 13 amino acids. Germline lookup yields CDR1 GTSNPN and CDR2 SVGIG (reference sequence). V lost 4 bases and J lost 9, with 13 bases in between. CDR3 nucleotide sequence: TGTGCCTGGAACTCCTTCCTAGGTTCACCCCTCCACTTT. This encodes CAWNSFLGSPLHF.

This rearrangement joins TRBV9 to TRBJ2-3; D gene uncertain. Trimming removed 0 bases from V and 2 bases from J, with 7 bases in between. Germline V gives CDR1 SGDLS, CDR2 YYNGEE. The CDR3 loop spans 14 amino acids. The CDR3 protein is CASSVGPNTDTQYF. As DNA, the CDR3 is TGTGCCAGCAGCGTAGGTCCAAACACAGATACGCAGTATTTT. Drawing the rest from reference TRBV9 and TRBJ2-3, the complete variable domain is DSGVTQTPKHLITATGQRVTLRCSPRSGDLSVYWYQQSLDQGLQFLIQYYNGEERAKGNILERFSAQQFPDLHSELNLSSLELGDSALYFCASSVGPNTDTQYFGPGTRLTVL.

CDR3 in amino acids: CASSPTGTGYEKLFF. CDR3 bases: TGTGCCAGCAGTCCTACCGGGACAGGGTACGAAAAACTGTTTTTT. This rearrangement joins TRBV6-5 to TRBJ1-4; 9 bases fit TRBD1. The ends lost 5 bases at V and 8 bases at J; junction bases unmatched: 9. Per the germline V gene, CDR1 is MNHEY and CDR2 is SVGAGI. The length of the CDR3 is 15 residues.

This chain uses TRBV6-6 with TRBJ1-6; 7 bases match TRBD1. CDR1 MNHNY and CDR2 SVGAGI come from the germline V gene (reference sequence). J gave up 7 bases and V 0 bases, and 0 bases lay outside the gene matches. This CDR3 spans 14 amino acids. CDR3 residues: CASSYSTGNSPLHF. As DNA, the CDR3 is TGTGCCAGCAGTTACTCGACAGGGAATTCACCCCTCCACTTT.

The J gene is TRBJ2-1, the V gene TRBV2, with 8 nucleotides matching TRBD2. After removal of 0 bases from V and 10 bases from J, the junction contained 17 bases not matched to a gene. The CDR3 length is 18 residues. Germline V lookup: CDR1 SNHLY, CDR2 FYNNEI. CDR3 sequence (DNA): TGTGCCAGCAGTGAAGCCCGTCCCGCGGGGGGCCGTAAGGGGGAGCAGTTCTTC. Its translation is CASSEARPAGGRKGEQFF.

The gene calls are TRBV28 and TRBJ1-5, with 7 bases aligning to TRBD1. CDR1 and CDR2 (germline): MDHEN, SYDVKM. With V trimmed by 4 bases and J by 0 bases, 3 bases remained unmatched. The CDR3 extends over 15 amino acids. The chain's CDR3 is CASSWGQNSNQPQHF. For the CDR3, the DNA is TGTGCCAGCAGTTGGGGACAGAATAGCAATCAGCCCCAGCATTTT.

This rearrangement joins TRBV4-2 to TRBJ2-2, with D possibly being TRBD1 (6 bases). With 3 bases removed from V and 6 bases from J, the gap between germline ends came to 11 bases. The CDR3 contains 14 residues. Germline CDR1 and CDR2: LGHNA and YNFKEQ. In DNA, the CDR3 is TGTGCCAGCAGCCACTCAAAGGGGGCCGGGGAGCTGTTTTTT. It specifies CASSHSKGAGELFF.

This chain joins TRBV28 and TRBJ1-1, with D perhaps TRBD1 (5 bases). Germline lookup yields CDR1 MDHEN and CDR2 SYDVKM. V lost 8 bases and J lost 1, with 17 bases in between. The CDR3 spans 15 residues. CDR3 loop: CASSSGGAGNTEAFF. CDR3 nucleotide sequence: TGTGCCAGCTCCTCCGGAGGGGCAGGGAACACTGAAGCTTTCTTT. The full variable domain, its missing parts supplied by reference TRBV28 and TRBJ1-1, is DVKVTQSSRYLVKRTGEKVFLECVQDMDHENMFWYRQDPGLGLRLIYFSYDVKMKEKGDIPEGYSVSREKKERFSLILESASTNQTSMYLCASSSGGAGNTEAFFGQGTRLTVV.

V is TRBV27 and J is TRBJ2-7; D may be TRBD1 (5 bases). Germline values: CDR1 MNHEY, CDR2 SMNVEV (reference sequence). The CDR3 totals 13 residues. V was cut by 6 bases and J by 0 bases, with 9 bases left in between. The CDR3 reads CASRGASSYEQYF. The CDR3 bases are TGTGCCAGCAGAGGGGCGAGCTCCTACGAGCAGTACTTC.

This clone was observed a few times. The chain couples TRBV7-3 to TRBJ2-1; D unresolved. Trimming took 7 bases from V and 7 from J, leaving 23 bases between them. Germline loops: CDR1 SGHTA, CDR2 FQGTGA. The length of the CDR3 is 16 residues. This CDR3 is CASTADPRTRWNEQFF. The CDR3 DNA is TGTGCCAGCACCGCAGATCCTAGAACACGGTGGAATGAGCAGTTCTTC.

The chain uses TRBV5-1 and TRBJ1-2; D not resolved. This CDR3 contains 13 residues. Trimming stripped 3 bases from V and 4 bases from J, with 10 bases between. Germline values: CDR1 SGHRS, CDR2 YFSETQ. CDR3 nucleotide sequence: TGCGCCAGCAGCTCCCTCGAGTCCTATGGCTACACCTTC. Its translation: CASSSLESYGYTF. The whole variable domain, remainder taken from reference TRBV5-1 and TRBJ1-2, is KAGVTQTPRYLIKTRGQQVTLSCSPISGHRSVSWYQQTPGQGLQFLFEYFSETQRNKGNFPGRFSGRQFSNSRSEMNVSTLELGDSALYLCASSSLESYGYTFGSGTRLTVV.

The J gene is TRBJ2-5, the V gene TRBV7-9; 7 bases line up with TRBD2. CDR1 SEHNR and CDR2 FQNEAQ come from the germline V gene (reference sequence). This CDR3 is built from 14 residues. J lost 3 bases, V lost 5 bases, and 6 bases had no gene match. The CDR3 region is CASSHAREEETQYF. The DNA for the CDR3 is TGTGCCAGCAGCCACGCCCGGGAGGAAGAGACCCAGTACTTC.

V usage is TRBV5-1 and J usage is TRBJ2-7; 12 bases line up with TRBD2. The CDR3 is 18 amino acids. With 0 bases clipped from V and 2 bases from J, the junction kept 9 bases outside the gene matches. Germline-derived CDR1 and CDR2 are SGHRS and YFSETQ. The CDR3 region is CASSLAASGGGKAYEQYF. CDR3 coding DNA: TGCGCCAGCAGCTTGGCGGCTAGCGGGGGGGGAAAAGCCTACGAGCAGTACTTC.

The chain employs TRBV6-6 and TRBJ2-3; 9 bases are a match to TRBD1. Trimming removed 10 bases from V and 1 base from J; junction bases left unmatched: 12. This CDR3 has 16 amino acids. Per the germline V gene, CDR1 is MNHNY and CDR2 is SVGAGI (reference sequence). The DNA of the CDR3 is TGTGCCACCATTGTTAGGACAGGGGTGCGCACAGATACGCAGTATTTT. As protein: CATIVRTGVRTDTQYF.

V and J are TRBV14 and TRBJ1-6, with a tentative D call TRBD1 (6 bases). This CDR3 has 16 residues. V gave up 5 bases and J gave up 6 bases, with 17 bases separating them. The germline V gene has CDR1 SGHDN and CDR2 FVKESK. In DNA, the CDR3 is TGTGCCAGCAGCGACCTAAGGTCAGGGGCTAATTCACCCCTCCACTTT. This encodes CASSDLRSGANSPLHF.

This clone was observed once. The rearrangement links TRBV6-6 to TRBJ2-1; 9 nucleotides agree with TRBD1. Trimming at V came to 10 bases and at J to 3 bases, leaving 4 bases not matched to a gene. The CDR3 totals 13 residues. Germline V gene data show CDR1 as MNHNY and CDR2 as SVGAGI (reference sequence). The DNA of the CDR3 is TGTGCCACGGACAGGGGTTACTACAATGAGCAGTTCTTC. This translates into CATDRGYYNEQFF.

DNA of the CDR3: TGTGCCAGCAGCTACCTCGGGAATGAGCAGTTCTTC. Amino acid sequence: CASSYLGNEQFF. The J gene is TRBJ2-1, the V gene TRBV7-9; no clear D. CDR3 length: 12 amino acids. Trimming took 4 bases from V and 7 from J, leaving 8 bases between them. Germline V gives CDR1 SEHNR, CDR2 FQNEAQ (reference sequence).

With respect to this clone: This sample includes further DNA sequences coding for the same CDR3. The CDR3 bases are TGCGCCAGCAGCTTAGGACCCGAGGGAGCGAACAATCAGCCCCAGCATTTT. Translation: CASSLGPEGANNQPQHF. V and J are TRBV5-1 and TRBJ1-5; D is unresolved. The V end was cut by 2 bases, the J end by 3 bases, with 18 bases between. Germline CDR1 and CDR2: SGHRS and YFSETQ. This CDR3 has 17 amino acids.

The chain employs TRBV6-1 and TRBJ2-5; 8 nucleotides match TRBD1. V lost 10 bases to trimming and J lost 3 bases; unmatched junction nucleotides: 7. The CDR3 has 13 residues. Germline CDR1 and CDR2: MNHNS and SASEGT. Here the CDR3 reads CANRMTGEETQYF. The CDR3 DNA follows: TGTGCCAACCGAATGACAGGGGAAGAGACCCAGTACTTC.

The chain links TRBV5-6 to TRBJ2-6; D ambiguous. Germline V gene sequence: CDR1 SGHDT, CDR2 YYEEEE. Deletions cut 3 bases from V and 1 base from J, with 17 bases between. CDR3 length: 18 residues. The DNA of the CDR3 is TGTGCCAGCAGCTCCCTCCGCGATCGACATTCTGGGGCCAACGTCCTGACTTTC. It yields the protein CASSSLRDRHSGANVLTF.

V and J are TRBV27 and TRBJ1-2; possibly TRBD1 for D (6 bases). V shed 5 bases and J shed 8 bases, with 27 bases lying between them. The germline V gene has CDR1 MNHEY and CDR2 SMNVEV (reference sequence). The CDR3 runs 17 residues. CDR3 coding DNA: TGTGCCAGCAGTCGTCTAGGGGGTAAGAGGGTAGCCGGGGGCTACACCTTC. It specifies CASSRLGGKRVAGGYTF.

In its sample, this clone was seen a few times. V usage is TRBV10-1 and J usage is TRBJ2-3; no firm D call. V was clipped by 8 bases and J by 1 base, with 13 bases between them. This CDR3 contains 14 residues. The germline V gene has CDR1 WNHNN and CDR2 SYGVQD (reference sequence). CDR3 sequence (DNA): TGCGCCAGCCCCCACACCCCCTGCACAGATACGCAGTATTTT. This codes for CASPHTPCTDTQYF.

This chain connects TRBV6-1 to TRBJ2-4, with a possible D match to TRBD1 (6 bases). Germline values: CDR1 MNHNS, CDR2 SASEGT. The V and J ends lost 8 bases and 2 bases respectively, with 13 bases between them. CDR3 length equals 14 residues. CDR3 DNA sequence: TGTGCCAGCGAAAACCAGGGGACCAAAAACATTCAGTACTTC. Its protein is CASENQGTKNIQYF.

The gene calls are TRBV28 and TRBJ1-1; 8 nucleotides line up with TRBD1. With 6 bases clipped from V and 3 bases from J, the junction kept 6 bases outside the gene matches. CDR3 length: 14 residues. CDR1 is MDHEN, CDR2 SYDVKM, per germline. For the CDR3, the DNA is TGTGCCAGCAGAAGACAGGGGTCGTACACTGAAGCTTTCTTT. Protein sequence: CASRRQGSYTEAFF.